The rows below give T cell receptor beta chains drawn from one sample of a study of blood T cells in healthy people across ages. One entry per CDR3 protein results from TCRdb running MiXCR on the 5' RACE reads. The repertoire holds approximately 790,000 distinct CDR3 sequences, with 55% to 65% as singletons. Material: blood. The origin of the receptors is a young man in good health. CDR3s include the opening cysteine and the closing phenylalanine or tryptophan. The D gene is left open where the match is weak. Clone size, where shown, is once, few, many, or a class for clones that have expanded.

TRBJ2-3,TRBV20-1,TRBD1,once,TGCAGTGCTAGAGATCCCCGACAGGGGGCAACAGATACGCAGTATTTT,CSARDPRQGATDTQYF
TRBJ2-7,TRBV3-1,.,few,TGTGCCAGCAGCCTCCCCGGCATCTCCTACGAGCAGTACTTC,CASSLPGISYEQYF
TRBJ2-3,TRBV4-3,.,few,TGCGCCAGCAGCCAGGCAGGTGTTGATACGCAGTATTTT,CASSQAGVDTQYF
TRBJ1-4,TRBV7-2,.,.,TGTGCCAGCAGCTTAAACGCCCAGGGAAATGAAAAACTGTTTTTT,CASSLNAQGNEKLFF
TRBJ2-3,TRBV20-1,TRBD1,.,TGCAGTGCTAGGGCCCCGGGACAGATTAGCACAGATACACAGTATTTT,CSARAPGQISTDTQYF
TRBJ1-1,TRBV4-3,.,.,TGCGCCAGCAGCCAAGGGGACTTAAACACTGAAGCTTTCTTT,CASSQGDLNTEAFF
TRBJ1-6,TRBV6-6,TRBD1,.,TGTGCCAGCAGTAACAGGGGGGAGGATTCACCCCTCCACTTT,CASSNRGEDSPLHF
TRBJ2-1,TRBV29-1,.,.,TGCAGCCTTGCCTCCGACAGGTACGAGCAGTTCTTC,CSLASDRYEQFF
TRBJ1-1,TRBV27,.,.,TGTGCCATCGCCCGGAAGCCTGACACTGAAGCTTTCTTT,CAIARKPDTEAFF
TRBJ2-7,TRBV5-1,.,.,TGCGCCAGCAGGACGGACCCTACCTACGAGCAGTACTTC,CASRTDPTYEQYF
TRBJ2-3,TRBV7-3,.,.,TGTGCCAGCAGCTTAAATCCGGGGAGGGATACGCAGTATTTT,CASSLNPGRDTQYF
TRBJ2-3,TRBV5-1,.,.,TGCGCCAGCAGCATGGGACGCACAGATACGCAGTATTTT,CASSMGRTDTQYF
TRBJ2-7,TRBV4-1,.,.,TGCGCCAGCAGCCACCGAGGGGGGGGGCCTCACGAGCAGTACTTC,CASSHRGGGPHEQYF
TRBJ1-2,TRBV20-1,TRBD1,few,TGCAGTGCAAGACAGGGGGACGGCTATGGCTACACCTTC,CSARQGDGYGYTF
TRBJ2-1,TRBV4-2,TRBD2,.,TGTGCCAGCAGCGGCAGGCTAGCGGCTTACAATGAGCAGTTCTTC,CASSGRLAAYNEQFF
TRBJ2-2,TRBV6-1,TRBD1,.,TGTGCCAGCAGTGTTTACAGGGGGACGAACACCGGGGAGCTGTTTTTT,CASSVYRGTNTGELFF
TRBJ2-1,TRBV29-1,TRBD1,.,TGCAGCGGCGGGACAGGGGGAGATAATGAGCAGTTCTTC,CSGGTGGDNEQFF
TRBJ2-1,TRBV12-3/TRBV12-4,TRBD2,.,TGTGCCAGCTTTGTAGGACTAGCGCCCAATGAGCAGTTCTTC,CASFVGLAPNEQFF
TRBJ1-1,TRBV7-9,.,.,TGTGCCAGCAGCCCGCCCCCCTTGCGGGGCGAGGGGACTGAAGCTTTCTTT,CASSPPPLRGEGTEAFF
TRBJ2-3,TRBV12-3/TRBV12-4,TRBD2,.,TGTGCCAGCGTCCCTACGGGGGGGCAAGATACGCAGTATTTT,CASVPTGGQDTQYF
TRBJ1-2,TRBV28,.,.,TGTGCCAGCAGGGGGGAGATTAACTATGGCTACACCTTC,CASRGEINYGYTF
TRBJ2-3,TRBV6-2/TRBV6-3,.,.,TGTGCCAGCAGCTCACAGGGAAGGGATACGCAGTATTTT,CASSSQGRDTQYF
TRBJ2-3,TRBV20-1,TRBD1,few,TGCAGTGCCCAAGAACCGGGACAGGGTACGGATACGCAGTATTTT,CSAQEPGQGTDTQYF
TRBJ1-1,TRBV29-1,TRBD1,.,TGCAGCGTTGGTGGACAGGTGAACACTGAAGCTTTCTTT,CSVGGQVNTEAFF
TRBJ2-4,TRBV2,.,.,TGTGCCAGCAGTGAATATGGACAGAAAAAAAACATTCAGTACTTC,CASSEYGQKKNIQYF
TRBJ2-7,TRBV29-1,TRBD2,.,TGCAGCGTTGAAGCGGGGGGGCCCTACGAGCAGTACTTC,CSVEAGGPYEQYF
TRBJ2-5,TRBV4-2,TRBD2,.,TGTGCCAGCAGCCAAGATGGGGTAGCGGGCCGTGAAGAGACCCAGTACTTC,CASSQDGVAGREETQYF
TRBJ1-4,TRBV7-9,.,.,TGTGCCAGCAGCCGGGTCCCAACTAACGAAAAACTGTTTTTT,CASSRVPTNEKLFF
TRBJ1-2,TRBV5-6,.,.,TGTGCCAGCAGCCGCGACAGCAGAAACTATGGCTACACCTTC,CASSRDSRNYGYTF
TRBJ2-7,TRBV6-6,TRBD1,few,TGTGCCAGCAGTTACCTGAGTCCCGGACAGGGCCTCTACGAGCAGTACTTC,CASSYLSPGQGLYEQYF
TRBJ2-4,TRBV5-1,.,few,TGCGCCAGCAGCCGGGGCGGGGCGGGCCAGGACATTCAGTACTTC,CASSRGGAGQDIQYF
TRBJ2-6,TRBV3-1,.,.,TGTGCCAGCAGCCAAGATTTCCGAAGCTCTGGGGCCAACGTCCTGACTTTC,CASSQDFRSSGANVLTF
TRBJ2-5,TRBV9,.,.,TGTGCCAGCAGCCCCACCCTCGGGCCGGGGACCCAGTACTTC,CASSPTLGPGTQYF
TRBJ2-1,TRBV6-4,TRBD1,few,TGTGCCAGCAGTGCGGACAGGGACACCTACAATGAGCAGTTCTTC,CASSADRDTYNEQFF
TRBJ1-2,TRBV7-9,.,.,TGTGCCAGCAGCTTAGCAGGACGGCTCCATGGCTACACCTTC,CASSLAGRLHGYTF
TRBJ2-7,TRBV10-3,TRBD1,.,TGTGCCGTAGGGGGCGGCGAGCAGTACTTC,CAVGGGEQYF
TRBJ2-1,TRBV2,.,.,TGTGCCAGCAAAACCGGGACCCATAGCGATGAGCAGTTCTTC,CASKTGTHSDEQFF
TRBJ1-2,TRBV3-1,.,few,TGTGCCAGCAGCTACGGACAGCACCGGGGCTACACCTTC,CASSYGQHRGYTF
TRBJ2-1,TRBV14,.,few,TGTGCCAGCAGTCTCGATCGGGGGGCCTGGGGTGAGCAGTTCTTC,CASSLDRGAWGEQFF
TRBJ2-3,TRBV10-3,.,few,TGTGCCATCAGTGAGCCGAGGTCTAGCCTGGATCCAGATACGCAGTATTTT,CAISEPRSSLDPDTQYF
TRBJ2-5,TRBV6-1,TRBD2,.,TGTGCCAGCAGCCCCGGGACTAGCGGCCTGTACCAAGAGACCCAGTACTTC,CASSPGTSGLYQETQYF
TRBJ2-7,TRBV27,.,few,TGTGCCAGCAGCAGTACCTCCGCGGGAGAGCAGTACTTC,CASSSTSAGEQYF
TRBJ1-6,TRBV6-2/TRBV6-3,.,.,TGTGCCAGCAGACCACATAGCTCCTATAATTCACCCCTCCACTTT,CASRPHSSYNSPLHF
TRBJ2-7,TRBV4-2,.,few,TGTGCCAGCAGCCTCCGGGACTGCCCGTACGAGCAGTACTTC,CASSLRDCPYEQYF
TRBJ2-7,TRBV10-3,.,few,TGTGCCATCCAGGGACCATACGAGCAGTACTTC,CAIQGPYEQYF
TRBJ2-1,TRBV7-2,TRBD2,.,TGTGCCAGCGGCAATGGACTAGCGGGGGTGGAGACCCAGTTCTTC,CASGNGLAGVETQFF
TRBJ2-3,TRBV12-5,TRBD2,few,TGTGCTAGTGGTTTGGGACTAGCGGGGGACACAGATACGCAGTATTTT,CASGLGLAGDTDTQYF
TRBJ1-2,TRBV4-3,.,.,TGCGCCAGCAGCCAAGCCCAGGGTCCTGGCTACACCTTC,CASSQAQGPGYTF
TRBJ1-2,TRBV27,TRBD1,.,TGTGCCAGCAGCCCTGCGACAGGGTACACCAACTATGGCTACACCTTC,CASSPATGYTNYGYTF
TRBJ1-2,TRBV20-1,.,once,TGCAGTGCTAGAGCTGGGGGCGAAACTGGCTACACCTTC,CSARAGGETGYTF
TRBJ2-1,TRBV7-2,.,many,TGTGCCAGCAGCTTAGCTGAAGGCAGCTACAATGAGCAGTTCTTC,CASSLAEGSYNEQFF
TRBJ2-6,TRBV3-1,.,many,TGTGCCAGCAGCCACCCCGGCTCTGGGGCCAACGTCCTGACTTTC,CASSHPGSGANVLTF
TRBJ2-5,TRBV15,.,once,TGTGCCACCAGCAGAGATAGGCGGGGGCTCCACCAAGAGACCCAGTACTTC,CATSRDRRGLHQETQYF